Presented here are 29 T cell receptor beta chains from one specimen sequenced in a study of identical twins. MiXCR was run by TCRdb on the 5' RACE reads, yielding one entry per CDR3 protein. The sample shows some 590,000 distinct CDR3 sequences, around a tenth of them seen only once. This sample also belongs to another study, concerning yellow fever vaccine responses in identical twins.

Sequenced material: PBMCs. The origin of the receptors is a woman aged 18-35 years in good health.

The chain recombines TRBV29-1 with TRBJ2-7; either TRBD1 or TRBD2 may supply D (5 bases each). V was shortened by 7 bases and J by 5 bases, with 15 bases between the two germline ends. This CDR3 contains 12 residues. Looked up from germline, CDR1 is SQVTM and CDR2 is ANQGSEA. CDR3 in amino acids: CSAGTVVNEQYF. The CDR3 nucleotides are TGCAGCGCCGGGACGGTGGTCAACGAGCAGTACTTC.

This clonotype has a count of ten or more. The chain couples TRBV7-9 to TRBJ2-7; TRBD2 aligns across 8 bases. Per the germline V gene, CDR1 is SEHNR and CDR2 is FQNEAQ (reference sequence). With V trimmed by 4 bases and J by 0 bases, 5 bases remained unmatched. This CDR3 comprises 15 residues. Here the CDR3 reads CASSWEAGVSYEQYF. In DNA form, the CDR3 reads TGTGCCAGCAGCTGGGAAGCGGGAGTCTCCTACGAGCAGTACTTC.

For this clonotype: An end of the junction does not agree with germline; a read error may underlie this. This chain connects TRBV7-2 to TRBJ2-2; maybe TRBD1 (5 bases). Germline V lookup: CDR1 SGHTA, CDR2 FQGNSA. The CDR3 runs 15 residues. Here the CDR3 reads CASSLVGANAGELFF. The CDR3, as DNA: TGTGCCAGCAGCTTAGTAGGGGCGAACGCCGGGGAGCTGTTTTTT.

This clonotype showed up just a few times. V gene TRBV7-2 combines with J gene TRBJ2-4; TRBD1 matches at 9 bases. V trimming: 3 bases; J trimming: 2 bases; junction bases outside the gene matches: 5. This CDR3 comprises 16 residues. Germline V CDR1 and CDR2: SGHTA, FQGNSA. The CDR3 DNA reads as TGTGCCAGCAGCTTTTTTGGGACAGGGACCAAAAACATTCAGTACTTC. Amino acids: CASSFFGTGTKNIQYF.

The table lists this clonotype with many counts. The chain employs TRBV18 and TRBJ2-7; D not certain. Trimming stripped 0 bases from V and 1 base from J, with 16 bases between. Germline CDR1 is KGHSH and CDR2 is LQKENI. This CDR3 contains 17 residues. In nucleotides, the CDR3 is TGTGCCAGCTCACCACCCGTTCCCGTCAGTGGGTCCTACGAGCAGTACTTC. This translates into CASSPPVPVSGSYEQYF. The variable domain in full, with the rest retrieved from reference TRBV18 and TRBJ2-7, is NAGVMQNPRHLVRRRGQEARLRCSPMKGHSHVYWYRQLPEEGLKFMVYLQKENIIDESGMPKERFSAEFPKEGPSILRIQQVVRGDSAAYFCASSPPVPVSGSYEQYFGPGTRLTVT.

J is TRBJ2-3 and V is TRBV3-1; 8 positions agree with TRBD2. CDR1 LGHDT and CDR2 YNNKEL come from the germline V gene (reference sequence). The CDR3 extends over 14 amino acids. V trimming: 5 bases; J trimming: 5 bases; junction bases outside the gene matches: 6. The CDR3 protein is CASSDGTREDTQYF. In nucleotides, the CDR3 is TGTGCCAGCAGCGACGGGACTAGAGAAGATACGCAGTATTTT.

This clonotype came up many times. J is TRBJ2-3 and V is TRBV7-2, with D unresolved. Trimming removed 10 bases from V and 1 base from J, with 12 bases in between. Germline lookup yields CDR1 SGHTA and CDR2 FQGNSA. The CDR3 length is 13 residues. The CDR3 bases are TGTGCCACCCAAAGCGATGGCACAGATACGCAGTATTTT. Its protein product is CATQSDGTDTQYF.

This clonotype came up a few times. CDR3 DNA: TGTGCCAGCAGTTACTCCCGGGAGGGAGTAGATGAGCAGTTCTTC. Encoded protein: CASSYSREGVDEQFF. The chain combines TRBV6-2 or TRBV6-3 with TRBJ2-1; TRBD2 agrees at 8 bases. The CDR3 spans 15 residues. Germline lookup yields CDR1 MNHEY and CDR2 SVGEGT. The V segment lost 0 bases and the J segment 8 bases; nucleotides outside the gene matches: 6.

This clonotype was counted ten times or more. The V and J genes are TRBV5-6 and TRBJ2-3; TRBD1 might be the D (5 bases). The CDR3 runs 13 residues. In germline, CDR1 is SGHDT, CDR2 YYEEEE. V lost 5 bases, J lost 3 bases, and 10 bases lay in between. The CDR3 is CASSLPGTDTQYF. The CDR3 DNA is TGTGCCAGCAGTTTACCAGGGACAGATACGCAGTATTTT.

This clonotype was detected ten times or more. This chain links TRBV24-1 with TRBJ2-1; 7 bases line up with TRBD2. This CDR3 has 15 amino acids. Per germline, CDR1 KGHDR and CDR2 SFDVKD. Trimming at V came to 5 bases and at J to 9 bases, leaving 12 bases not matched to a gene. The CDR3 DNA reads as TGTGCCACCAGTGCCCCAACTGGGAGGGAGGGTGAGCAGTTCTTC. Its protein product is CATSAPTGREGEQFF.

This clonotype was found many times. The rearrangement links TRBV29-1 to TRBJ2-5; D gene uncertain. In germline, CDR1 is SQVTM, CDR2 ANQGSEA. CDR3 length: 12 amino acids. V was shortened by 7 bases and J by 5 bases, with 14 bases between the two germline ends. The CDR3 DNA is TGCAGCGCCTTGGAGAGAATCGAGACCCAGTACTTC. This encodes CSALERIETQYF.

The chain has TRBV6-1 and TRBJ1-2; 11 bases fit TRBD1. After removal of 3 bases from V and 4 bases from J, the junction contained 10 bases not matched to a gene. The CDR3 length is 17 residues. CDR1 MNHNS and CDR2 SASEGT come from the germline V gene. CDR3 sequence: CASSDRDRGGVGYGYTF. CDR3 sequence (DNA): TGTGCCAGCAGTGACCGGGACAGGGGGGGCGTTGGCTATGGCTACACCTTC.

The rearrangement joins TRBV27 to TRBJ2-7; TRBD1 might be the D (6 bases). The CDR3 has 13 amino acids. The ends were cut back, 6 bases at V and 0 bases at J, with 9 bases in the middle. CDR1 MNHEY and CDR2 SMNVEV come from the germline V gene (reference sequence). CDR3 protein: CASRKDSSYEQYF. The CDR3 DNA reads TGTGCCAGCAGAAAGGACAGCTCCTACGAGCAGTACTTC.

This clonotype was counted between two and nine times. V gene TRBV9 combines with J gene TRBJ2-7, with TRBD1 as a possible D gene (6 bases). The germline V gene encodes CDR1 SGDLS and CDR2 YYNGEE. The V gene lost 2 bases and the J gene lost 1 base, with 10 bases spanning the gap. The CDR3 extends over 14 amino acids. In nucleotides, the CDR3 is TGTGCCAGCAGCGTGTCAGGGGCGTCCTACGAGCAGTACTTC. Its protein is CASSVSGASYEQYF. Full variable domain (missing parts from reference TRBV9 and TRBJ2-7): DSGVTQTPKHLITATGQRVTLRCSPRSGDLSVYWYQQSLDQGLQFLIQYYNGEERAKGNILERFSAQQFPDLHSELNLSSLELGDSALYFCASSVSGASYEQYFGPGTRLTVT.

There are many counts of this clonotype. This chain joins TRBV6-2 or TRBV6-3 and TRBJ2-1, with 11 nucleotides matching TRBD2. The V segment lost 4 bases and the J segment 2 bases; nucleotides outside the gene matches: 7. Germline values: CDR1 MNHEY, CDR2 SVGEGT. This CDR3 comprises 17 residues. CDR3 protein: CASSSTSGINTYNEQFF. CDR3 in DNA: TGTGCCAGCAGTTCGACTAGCGGGATTAACACCTACAATGAGCAGTTCTTC.

This clonotype was seen a single time. The chain recombines TRBV18 with TRBJ1-1; the match to TRBD1 covers 9 bases. In germline, CDR1 is KGHSH, CDR2 LQKENI. The J segment lost 2 bases and the V segment lost 8 bases, leaving 3 bases of the junction unmatched. CDR3 length equals 13 residues. DNA of the CDR3: TGTGCCAGCGTGGGACAGGGTAACACTGAAGCTTTCTTT. Its protein product is CASVGQGNTEAFF.

This clonotype occurred many times. The chain carries TRBV24-1 and TRBJ1-2; 7 bases match TRBD1. The CDR3 has 15 residues. The V and J ends lost 4 bases and 4 bases, in that order; junction bases with no gene match: 8. The germline CDR1 and CDR2 sequences are KGHDR and SFDVKD. CDR3 sequence: CATSDPGTAPYGYTF. The CDR3, as DNA: TGTGCCACCAGTGACCCGGGGACAGCGCCCTATGGCTACACCTTC.

This clonotype has more than one count but fewer than ten. The chain is built from TRBV28 and TRBJ2-7; the D is unclear. V was clipped by 6 bases and J by 2 bases, with 14 bases between them. This CDR3 has 14 residues. Germline V gives CDR1 MDHEN, CDR2 SYDVKM. CDR3 in amino acids: CASRPSGPPYEQYF. The CDR3 bases are TGTGCCAGCAGGCCGTCCGGTCCACCCTACGAGCAGTACTTC.

This clonotype was counted between two and nine times. The chain employs TRBV12-3 or TRBV12-4 and TRBJ1-2; 7 nucleotides agree with TRBD1. The CDR3 totals 15 residues. Unmatched junction bases numbered 8, after V lost 3 bases and J lost 4 bases. The CDR3 spells CASSFTGNRGYGYTF. The CDR3 nucleotides are TGTGCCAGCAGTTTTACTGGAAACAGGGGCTATGGCTACACCTTC.

The chain links TRBV5-1 to TRBJ2-1; D unclear. The CDR3 has 14 amino acids. Per germline, CDR1 SGHRS and CDR2 YFSETQ. V was trimmed by 2 bases and J by 6 bases, leaving 12 bases between them. CDR3 bases: TGCGCCAGCAGCTTCCTCTCCAAGCGCAATGAGCAGTTCTTC. This codes for CASSFLSKRNEQFF.

The table lists this clonotype with a few counts. J is TRBJ2-7 and V is TRBV5-1, with D unresolved. This CDR3 spans 14 amino acids. The germline V gene encodes CDR1 SGHRS and CDR2 YFSETQ. The V gene lost 0 bases and the J gene lost 5 bases, with 12 bases spanning the gap. In nucleotides, the CDR3 is TGCGCCAGCAGCTTGGCCGGGCAGTTCAACGAGCAGTACTTC. Translating gives CASSLAGQFNEQYF.

This clonotype was counted ten times or more. CDR3 DNA sequence: TGCAGTGCTAGAGGAGGGTACGGCTACGAGCAGTACTTC. Translating it yields CSARGGYGYEQYF. This sequence joins TRBV20-1 and TRBJ2-7, with a weak D call TRBD2 (5 bases). The CDR3 has 13 amino acids. The germline V gene has CDR1 DFQATT and CDR2 SNEGSKA (reference sequence). Trimming pared 1 base from V and 3 bases from J, leaving 10 bases between.

This clonotype turned up a few times. This chain links TRBV20-1 with TRBJ2-2; 8 bases match TRBD2. Germline CDR1 DFQATT, CDR2 SNEGSKA (reference sequence). CDR3 length equals 14 residues. Trimming took 5 bases from V and 2 from J; bases not matched to a gene: 4. The CDR3 loop reads CSALSGSNTGELFF. CDR3 coding DNA: TGCAGTGCTTTAAGCGGGAGTAACACCGGGGAGCTGTTTTTT.

This clonotype was seen ten or more times. The chain has TRBV5-6 and TRBJ2-3; tentatively, D is TRBD2 (6 bases). The germline gives CDR1 SGHDT, CDR2 YYEEEE. This CDR3 contains 15 residues. V was trimmed by 5 bases and J by 3 bases, leaving 16 bases between them. This CDR3 is CASRGRLEGTDTQYF. CDR3 nucleotide sequence: TGTGCCAGCAGGGGCCGACTAGAGGGTACAGATACGCAGTATTTT.

This clonotype occurred a few times. The V and J genes are TRBV20-1 and TRBJ2-1; 9 nucleotides match TRBD1. This CDR3 has 15 amino acids. J was trimmed by 7 bases and V by 5 bases; bases with no gene match: 12. Germline-derived CDR1 and CDR2 are DFQATT and SNEGSKA (reference sequence). This CDR3 is CSAAVSWDRENEQFF. DNA of the CDR3: TGCAGTGCTGCAGTCTCTTGGGACAGGGAAAATGAGCAGTTCTTC.

V is TRBV6-5 and J is TRBJ2-7, with D possibly matching TRBD1 (5 bases). Germline values: CDR1 MNHEY, CDR2 SVGAGI. The CDR3 is 16 residues long. Trimming removed 0 bases at V and 7 bases at J, with 19 bases between. The CDR3 here is CASSYSHPSRGGEQYF. The CDR3, as DNA: TGTGCCAGCAGTTACTCCCATCCCTCAAGGGGCGGAGAGCAGTACTTC.

The chain combines TRBV4-2 with TRBJ2-5; a possible D gene is TRBD1 (7 bases). The CDR3 is 14 residues long. Germline CDR1 and CDR2: LGHNA and YNFKEQ. With 4 bases removed from V and 4 bases from J, the gap between germline ends came to 13 bases. This CDR3 is CASSPYRGGETQYF. The DNA of the CDR3 is TGTGCCAGCAGCCCTTACAGGGGAGGAGAGACCCAGTACTTC.

The CDR3 reads CASSPLGTGANVLTF. CDR3 nucleotides: TGTGCCAGCAGCCCGCTAGGTACTGGGGCCAACGTCCTGACTTTC. The rearrangement links TRBV11-2 to TRBJ2-6; D remains ambiguous. The CDR3 extends over 15 amino acids. Germline loops: CDR1 SGHAT, CDR2 FQNNGV. Trimming stripped 5 bases from V and 2 bases from J, with 10 bases between.

Points on this clonotype: This may arise from a read error, as a much more abundant clone is one base away. The genes are TRBV28 and TRBJ2-5; D remains unclear. This CDR3 contains 14 residues. CDR1 is MDHEN and CDR2 is SYDVKM in the germline V gene. V lost 10 bases and J 3 bases, leaving 18 bases between the germline ends. As DNA, the CDR3 is TGTGCCACGGGCCGCTTGGGCGCTAAAGAGACCCAGTACTTC. Translated, it gives CATGRLGAKETQYF.